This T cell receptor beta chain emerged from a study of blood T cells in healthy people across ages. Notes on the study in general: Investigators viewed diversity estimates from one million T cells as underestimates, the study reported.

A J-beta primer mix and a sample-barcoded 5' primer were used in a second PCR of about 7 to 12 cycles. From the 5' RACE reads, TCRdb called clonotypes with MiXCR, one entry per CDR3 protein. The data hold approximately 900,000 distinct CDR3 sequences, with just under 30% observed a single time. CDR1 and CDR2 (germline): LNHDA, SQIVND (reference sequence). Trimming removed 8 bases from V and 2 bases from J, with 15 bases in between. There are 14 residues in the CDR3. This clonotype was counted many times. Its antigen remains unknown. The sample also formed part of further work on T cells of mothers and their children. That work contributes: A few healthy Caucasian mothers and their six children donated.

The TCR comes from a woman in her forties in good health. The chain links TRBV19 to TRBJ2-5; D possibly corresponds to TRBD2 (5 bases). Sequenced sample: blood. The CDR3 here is CASAPGGGQETQYF. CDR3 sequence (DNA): TGTGCCAGTGCCCCCGGCGGCGGGCAAGAGACCCAGTACTTC.